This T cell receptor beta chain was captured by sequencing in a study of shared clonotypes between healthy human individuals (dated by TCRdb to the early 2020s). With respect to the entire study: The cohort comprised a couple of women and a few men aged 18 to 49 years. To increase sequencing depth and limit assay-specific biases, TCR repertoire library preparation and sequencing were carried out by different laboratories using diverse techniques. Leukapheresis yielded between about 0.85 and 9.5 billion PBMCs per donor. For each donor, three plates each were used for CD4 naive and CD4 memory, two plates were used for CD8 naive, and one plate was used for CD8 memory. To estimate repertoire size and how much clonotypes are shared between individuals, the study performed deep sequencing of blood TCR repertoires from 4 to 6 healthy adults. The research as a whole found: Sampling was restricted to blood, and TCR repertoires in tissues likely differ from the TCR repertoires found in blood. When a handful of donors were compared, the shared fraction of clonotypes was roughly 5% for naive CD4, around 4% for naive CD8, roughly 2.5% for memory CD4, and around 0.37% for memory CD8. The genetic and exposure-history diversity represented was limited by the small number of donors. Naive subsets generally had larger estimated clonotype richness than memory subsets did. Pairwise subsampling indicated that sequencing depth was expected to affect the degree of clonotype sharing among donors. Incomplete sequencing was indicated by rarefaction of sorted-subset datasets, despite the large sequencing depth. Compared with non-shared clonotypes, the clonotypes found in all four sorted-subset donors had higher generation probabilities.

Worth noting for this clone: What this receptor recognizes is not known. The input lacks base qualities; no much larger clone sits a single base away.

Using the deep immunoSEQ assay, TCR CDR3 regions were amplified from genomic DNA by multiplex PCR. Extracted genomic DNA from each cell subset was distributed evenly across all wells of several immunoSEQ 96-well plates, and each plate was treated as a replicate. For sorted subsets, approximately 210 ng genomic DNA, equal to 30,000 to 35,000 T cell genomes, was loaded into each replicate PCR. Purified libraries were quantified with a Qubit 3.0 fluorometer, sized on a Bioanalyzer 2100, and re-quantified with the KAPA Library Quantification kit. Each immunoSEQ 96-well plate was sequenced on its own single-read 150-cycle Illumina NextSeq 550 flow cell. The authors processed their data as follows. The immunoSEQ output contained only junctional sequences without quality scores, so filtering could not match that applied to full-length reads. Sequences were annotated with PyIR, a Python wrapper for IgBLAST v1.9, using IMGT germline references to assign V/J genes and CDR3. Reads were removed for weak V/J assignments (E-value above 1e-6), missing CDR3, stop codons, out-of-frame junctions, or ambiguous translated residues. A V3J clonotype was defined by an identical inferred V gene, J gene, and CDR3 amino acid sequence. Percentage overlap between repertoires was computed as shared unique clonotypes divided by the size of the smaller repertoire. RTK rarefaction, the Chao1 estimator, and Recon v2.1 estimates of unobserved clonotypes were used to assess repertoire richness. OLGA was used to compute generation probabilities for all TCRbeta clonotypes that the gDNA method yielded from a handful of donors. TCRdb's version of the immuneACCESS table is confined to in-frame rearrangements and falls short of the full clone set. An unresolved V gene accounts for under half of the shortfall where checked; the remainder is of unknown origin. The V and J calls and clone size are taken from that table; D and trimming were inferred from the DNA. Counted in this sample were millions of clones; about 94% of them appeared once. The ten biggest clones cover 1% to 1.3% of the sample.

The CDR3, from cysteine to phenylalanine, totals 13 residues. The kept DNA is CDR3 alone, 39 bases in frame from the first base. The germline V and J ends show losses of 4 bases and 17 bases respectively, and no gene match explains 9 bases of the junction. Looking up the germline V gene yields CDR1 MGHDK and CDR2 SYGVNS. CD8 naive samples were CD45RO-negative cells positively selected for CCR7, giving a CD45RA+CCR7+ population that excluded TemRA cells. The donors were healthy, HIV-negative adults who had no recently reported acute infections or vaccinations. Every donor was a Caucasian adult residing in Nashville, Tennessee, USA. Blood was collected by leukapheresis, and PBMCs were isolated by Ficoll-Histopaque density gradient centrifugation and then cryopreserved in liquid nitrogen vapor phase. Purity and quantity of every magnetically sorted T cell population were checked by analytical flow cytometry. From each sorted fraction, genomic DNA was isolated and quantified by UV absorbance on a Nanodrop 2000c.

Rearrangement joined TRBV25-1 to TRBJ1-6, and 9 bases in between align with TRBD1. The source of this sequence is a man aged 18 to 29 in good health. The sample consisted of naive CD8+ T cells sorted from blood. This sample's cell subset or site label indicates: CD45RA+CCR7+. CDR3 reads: CASSGGTGNPVHF. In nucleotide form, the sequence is TGTGCCAGCAGTGGAGGGACAGGGAACCCGGTCCACTTT.